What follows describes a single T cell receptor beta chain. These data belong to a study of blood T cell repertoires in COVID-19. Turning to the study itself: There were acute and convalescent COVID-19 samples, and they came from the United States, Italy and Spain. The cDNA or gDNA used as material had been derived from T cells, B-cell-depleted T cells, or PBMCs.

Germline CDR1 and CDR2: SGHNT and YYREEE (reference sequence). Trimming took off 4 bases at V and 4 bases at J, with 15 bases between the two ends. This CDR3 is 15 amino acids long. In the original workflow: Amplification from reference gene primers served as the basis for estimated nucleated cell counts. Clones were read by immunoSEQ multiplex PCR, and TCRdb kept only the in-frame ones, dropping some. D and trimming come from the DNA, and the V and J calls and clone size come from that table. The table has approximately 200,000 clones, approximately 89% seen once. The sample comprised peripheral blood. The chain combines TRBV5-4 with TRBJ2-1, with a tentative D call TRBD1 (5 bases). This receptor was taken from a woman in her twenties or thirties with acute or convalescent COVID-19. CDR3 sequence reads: CASSPAGSTYNEQFF. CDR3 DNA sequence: TGTGCCAGCAGCCCAGCAGGGTCCACATACAATGAGCAGTTCTTC.